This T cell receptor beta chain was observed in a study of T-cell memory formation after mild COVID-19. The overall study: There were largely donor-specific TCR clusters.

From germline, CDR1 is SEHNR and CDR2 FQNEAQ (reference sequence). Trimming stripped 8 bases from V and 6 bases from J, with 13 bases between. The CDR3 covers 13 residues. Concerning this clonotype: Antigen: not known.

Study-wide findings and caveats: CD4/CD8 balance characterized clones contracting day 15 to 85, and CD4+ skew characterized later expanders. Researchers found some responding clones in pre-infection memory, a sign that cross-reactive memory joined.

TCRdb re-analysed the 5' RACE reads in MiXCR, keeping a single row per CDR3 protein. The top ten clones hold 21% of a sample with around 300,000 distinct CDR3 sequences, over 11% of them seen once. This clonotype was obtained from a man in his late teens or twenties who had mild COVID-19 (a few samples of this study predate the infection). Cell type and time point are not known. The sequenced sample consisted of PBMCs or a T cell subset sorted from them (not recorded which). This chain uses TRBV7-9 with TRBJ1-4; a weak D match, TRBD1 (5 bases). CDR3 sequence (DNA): TGTGCCAGCCGGGGGTTACGATATGAAAAACTGTTTTTT. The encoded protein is CASRGLRYEKLFF. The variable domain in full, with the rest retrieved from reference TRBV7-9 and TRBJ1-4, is DTGVSQNPRHKITKRGQNVTFRCDPISEHNRLYWYRQTLGQGPEFLTYFQNEAQLEKSRLLSDRFSAERPKGSFSTLEIQRTEQGDSAMYLCASRGLRYEKLFFGSGTQLSVL.